One sample yielded the 17 T cell receptor beta chains listed below, sequenced in a study of OX40 agonist ivuxolimab in advanced cancers. Using immunoSEQ multiplex PCR, the repertoire was profiled, and TCRdb retains in-frame clones only, with some absent. The sample consists of more than 75,000 clones, less than 85% of them appearing once. Sequenced here: CD4+ or CD8+ T cells sorted from blood, sampled in a trial of the OX40 agonist ivuxolimab. The source is an adult with an advanced solid tumor such as melanoma, head and neck, liver or kidney cancer.

CDR3 in amino acids: CASSFQLGSGTEAFF. CDR3 DNA sequence: TGCGCCAGCAGCTTCCAGTTGGGGAGTGGCACTGAAGCTTTCTTT. The chain couples TRBV5-1 to TRBJ1-1; D uncertain. This CDR3 spans 15 amino acids. Germline CDR1 SGHRS, CDR2 YFSETQ. V was trimmed by 2 bases and J by 4 bases, leaving 15 bases between them.

V usage is TRBV11-2 and J usage is TRBJ1-1; D is unresolved. Trimming left V 5 bases short and J 1 base short, with 14 bases between. This CDR3 comprises 15 residues. Looked up from germline, CDR1 is SGHAT and CDR2 is FQNNGV. CDR3 protein: CASSPAGGPNTEAFF. CDR3 sequence (DNA): TGTGCCAGCAGCCCAGCAGGTGGGCCGAACACTGAAGCTTTCTTT.

The chain couples TRBV7-2 to TRBJ1-2; D not resolved. The germline gives CDR1 SGHTA, CDR2 FQGNSA. The V and J ends lost 3 bases and 3 bases respectively, with 14 bases between them. The length of the CDR3 is 15 residues. The CDR3 here is CASSLTGWGDYGYTF. The DNA of the CDR3 is TGTGCCAGCAGCTTGACGGGATGGGGAGACTATGGCTACACCTTC.

The J gene is TRBJ2-5, the V gene TRBV7-9, with D unresolved. Germline V gene lookup returns CDR1 SEHNR and CDR2 FQNEAQ (reference sequence). Deletions cut 1 base from V and 5 bases from J, with 14 bases between. CDR3 length: 15 residues. The CDR3 DNA sequence: TGTGCCAGCAGCTTAGTGGTCGCAGAGTGGGAGACCCAGTACTTC. It is translated as CASSLVVAEWETQYF.

In DNA form, the CDR3 reads TGTGCCAGCAGCTTAGCTAGCGGGGTTCCCTCCTACGAGCAGTACTTC. This sequence encodes CASSLASGVPSYEQYF. The chain combines TRBV7-2 with TRBJ2-7; 8 nucleotides match TRBD2. Germline V CDR1 and CDR2: SGHTA, FQGNSA. The CDR3 is 16 residues long. Trimming at V came to 0 bases and at J to 0 bases, leaving 4 bases not matched to a gene.

CDR3 bases: TGTGCCAGCAGTCTCCGACAGACCTACGAGCAGTACTTC. This codes for CASSLRQTYEQYF. This rearrangement joins TRBV27 to TRBJ2-7, with a tentative D call TRBD1 (5 bases). The CDR3 length is 13 residues. Trimming cost V 5 bases and J 2 bases, with 10 bases left between them. CDR1 and CDR2 from the germline V gene are MNHEY and SMNVEV (reference sequence).

The chain is built from TRBV27 and TRBJ1-1; maybe TRBD1 (6 bases). Germline loops: CDR1 MNHEY, CDR2 SMNVEV (reference sequence). This CDR3 comprises 14 residues. Deletions cut 2 bases from V and 0 bases from J, with 7 bases between. The DNA for the CDR3 is TGTGCCAGCAGTTTACAGGGGCTGAACACTGAAGCTTTCTTT. Encoded protein: CASSLQGLNTEAFF.

The genes are TRBV11-2 and TRBJ1-4, with TRBD1 matching 9 bases. Looked up from germline, CDR1 is SGHAT and CDR2 is FQNNGV. CDR3 size: 17 residues. V shed 5 bases, J shed 5 bases, and the junction held 12 bases outside the gene matches. The CDR3 spells CASSPRRKQGANEKLFF. CDR3 coding DNA: TGTGCCAGCAGCCCCAGGAGGAAACAGGGGGCGAATGAAAAACTGTTTTTT.

This clone was picked up one time. The rearrangement links TRBV4-2 to TRBJ2-4; 10 positions agree with TRBD2. The CDR3 is 17 amino acids. The germline V gene has CDR1 LGHNA and CDR2 YNFKEQ. Unmatched junction bases numbered 10, after V lost 0 bases and J lost 8 bases. The DNA of the CDR3 is TGTGCCAGCAGCCAAGATGGAGCCAGCGGGAGGGAGGACATTCAGTACTTC. Residues: CASSQDGASGREDIQYF.

The chain has TRBV20-1 and TRBJ2-7; no firm D call. V lost 5 bases to trimming and J lost 3 bases, with 8 bases between them. Per the germline V gene, CDR1 is DFQATT and CDR2 is SNEGSKA (reference sequence). This CDR3 comprises 11 residues. The CDR3 sequence is CSAPINYEQYF. The CDR3 DNA is TGCAGTGCTCCCATTAACTACGAGCAGTACTTC.

CDR3 sequence reads: CASSDGGGTGNTIYF. The CDR3 DNA follows: TGTGCCAGCAGCGATGGGGGAGGGACTGGAAACACCATATATTTT. The chain joins TRBV7-3 to TRBJ1-3; tentative D call: TRBD1 (5 bases). This CDR3 is 15 amino acids long. V was clipped by 5 bases and J by 2 bases, with 13 bases between them. Germline CDR1 SGHTA, CDR2 FQGTGA. The full variable domain, with the rest looked up from reference TRBV7-3 and TRBJ1-3, is GAGVSQTPSNKVTEKGKYVELRCDPISGHTALYWYRQSLGQGPEFLIYFQGTGAADDSGLPNDRFFAVRPEGSVSTLKIQRTERGDSAVYLCASSDGGGTGNTIYFGEGSWLTVV.

The chain joins TRBV6-6 to TRBJ1-1, with D perhaps TRBD1 (6 bases). Trimming left V 11 bases short and J 1 base short, with 14 bases between. In germline, CDR1 is MNHNY, CDR2 SVGAGI (reference sequence). CDR3 length equals 13 residues. This CDR3 reads CALRGTKNTEAFF. CDR3 DNA sequence: TGTGCCCTCAGGGGCACAAAGAACACTGAAGCTTTCTTT.

The chain has TRBV6-5 and TRBJ2-1; 7 bases match TRBD2. Germline CDR1 MNHEY, CDR2 SVGAGI. After removal of 6 bases from V and 9 bases from J, the junction contained 14 bases not matched to a gene. This CDR3 comprises 15 residues. The CDR3 DNA follows: TGTGCCAGCAGCCCGGGACTAATGGTAATCGGTGAGCAGTTCTTC. This encodes CASSPGLMVIGEQFF.

The chain uses TRBV9 and TRBJ2-1; 8 nucleotides line up with TRBD1. V was clipped by 2 bases and J by 3 bases; unmatched bases: 1. CDR3 length: 14 residues. Germline assignment: CDR1 SGDLS and CDR2 YYNGEE. The CDR3 bases are TGTGCCAGCAGCGTGGACAGGGTCTACAATGAGCAGTTCTTC. It codes for CASSVDRVYNEQFF.

This chain connects TRBV27 to TRBJ2-7; D is unresolved. The CDR3 covers 14 residues. Germline V CDR1 and CDR2: MNHEY, SMNVEV (reference sequence). Trimming cost V 8 bases and J 7 bases, with 21 bases left between them. CDR3 amino acids: CASQSVGKSKEQYF. The CDR3, as DNA: TGTGCCAGCCAGTCTGTGGGGAAATCGAAAGAGCAGTACTTC.

This clone was seen a single time. This sequence joins TRBV7-2 and TRBJ2-7; tentatively, D is TRBD2 (6 bases). V was shortened by 6 bases and J by 1 base, with 13 bases between the two germline ends. The CDR3 runs 14 residues. Germline loops: CDR1 SGHTA, CDR2 FQGNSA. CDR3 in DNA: TGTGCCAGCAGTCGGGACTTATATTCCTACGAGCAGTACTTC. It is translated as CASSRDLYSYEQYF.

The chain links TRBV27 to TRBJ1-1; D not certain. With 5 bases removed from V and 0 bases from J, the gap between germline ends came to 13 bases. Per germline, CDR1 MNHEY and CDR2 SMNVEV (reference sequence). The CDR3 length is 15 residues. The CDR3 DNA follows: TGTGCCAGCAGTCCCCTATCGACGGTGAACACTGAAGCTTTCTTT. Translation: CASSPLSTVNTEAFF.